This T cell receptor beta chain is from a study of T cell clones after liver transplantation. A few counts support this clone. Its antigen is unknown. Study conclusions and caveats: Graft donor-reactive T cells possibly entered the graft instead of undergoing deletion.

The table came from immunoSEQ multiplex PCR; TCRdb's copy has only in-frame clones and leaves some out. The repertoire consists of 50,000 to 60,000 clones, with roughly 70% occurring once and the leading ten covering roughly 2.8%. The material sequenced was CD4+ T cells from blood, taken at the approximately 15-month timepoint. The sequence derives from a human patient who received a liver transplant. Some T cells may be provided by the graft donor.

In DNA, the CDR3 is TGCAGTGCTAGTTACCGGGAGGGAAAGTACTTC. Translation gives CSASYREGKYF. This chain links TRBV20-1 with TRBJ2-7; 8 positions agree with TRBD2. Germline lookup yields CDR1 DFQATT and CDR2 SNEGSKA (reference sequence). With 3 bases clipped from V and 11 bases from J, the junction kept 6 bases outside the gene matches. The CDR3 runs to 11 residues.